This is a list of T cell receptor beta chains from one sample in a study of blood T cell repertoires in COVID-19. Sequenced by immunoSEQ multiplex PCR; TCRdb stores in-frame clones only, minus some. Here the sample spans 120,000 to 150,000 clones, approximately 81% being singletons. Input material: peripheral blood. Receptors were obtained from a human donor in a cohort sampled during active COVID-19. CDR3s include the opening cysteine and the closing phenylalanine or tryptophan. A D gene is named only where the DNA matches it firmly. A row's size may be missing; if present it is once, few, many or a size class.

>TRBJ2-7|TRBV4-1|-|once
CASSRAGAQDEQYF
TGCGCCAGCAGCAGGGCAGGGGCCCAGGACGAGCAGTACTTC
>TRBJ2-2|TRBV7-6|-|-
CASSLSDIANTGELFF
TGTGCCAGCAGCTTATCGGACATTGCGAACACCGGGGAGCTGTTTTTT
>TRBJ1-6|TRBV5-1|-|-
CASSVDGFYNSPLHF
TGCGCCAGCAGCGTGGACGGTTTCTATAATTCACCCCTCCACTTT
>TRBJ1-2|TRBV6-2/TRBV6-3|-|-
CASSYDGNYGYTF
TGTGCCAGCAGTTATGACGGGAACTATGGCTACACCTTC
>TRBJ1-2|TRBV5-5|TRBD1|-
CASSLVAGGWNGYTF
TGTGCCAGCAGCTTGGTTGCAGGGGGTTGGAATGGCTACACCTTC
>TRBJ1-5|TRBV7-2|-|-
CASSLGHHLGGDQPQHF
TGTGCCAGCAGCTTAGGGCACCATTTGGGGGGGGATCAGCCCCAGCATTTT
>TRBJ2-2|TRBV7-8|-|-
CASSLLVGANTGELFF
TGTGCCAGCAGCCTCTTGGTGGGGGCCAACACCGGGGAGCTGTTTTTT
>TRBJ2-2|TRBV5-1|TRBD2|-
CASSRRGSGELFF
TGCGCCAGCAGTAGGCGGGGGAGCGGGGAGCTGTTTTTT
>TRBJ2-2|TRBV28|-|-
CASNSGGLLGTGELFF
TGTGCCAGCAACTCCGGGGGGCTTCTAGGCACCGGGGAGCTGTTTTTT
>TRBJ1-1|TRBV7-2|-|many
CASSGPRQANTEAFF
TGTGCCAGCAGCGGCCCGCGACAGGCGAACACTGAAGCTTTCTTT
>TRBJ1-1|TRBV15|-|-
CATSSQDTEAFF
TGTGCCACCAGCTCTCAGGACACTGAAGCTTTCTTT
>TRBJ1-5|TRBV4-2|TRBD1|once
CASSQEDRGNQPQHF
TGTGCCAGCAGCCAAGAGGACAGGGGTAACCAGCCCCAGCATTTT
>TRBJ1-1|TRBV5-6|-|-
CASSPHPQDTEAFF
TGTGCCAGCAGCCCCCACCCTCAGGACACTGAAGCTTTCTTT
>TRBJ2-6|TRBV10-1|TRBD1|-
CASSESGQGSSGANVLTF
TGCGCCAGCAGTGAGTCGGGACAGGGGAGCTCTGGGGCCAACGTCCTGACTTTC
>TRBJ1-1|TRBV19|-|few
CASSPTMNTEAFF
TGTGCCAGTAGCCCCACTATGAACACTGAAGCTTTCTTT
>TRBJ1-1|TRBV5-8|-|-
CASSGAGLTEAFF
TGTGCCAGCAGCGGGGCAGGGCTGACTGAAGCTTTCTTT
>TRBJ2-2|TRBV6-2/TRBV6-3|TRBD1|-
CASSYGDRKSTGELFF
TGTGCCAGCAGTTACGGGGACAGGAAAAGCACCGGGGAGCTGTTTTTT
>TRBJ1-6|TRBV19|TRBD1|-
CASSITGTGSSPLHF
TGTGCCAGTAGTATCACCGGGACAGGGAGTTCACCCCTCCACTTT
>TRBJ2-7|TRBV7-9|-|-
CASSLAGLGHEQYF
TGTGCCAGCAGCTTAGCGGGGCTGGGCCACGAGCAGTACTTC
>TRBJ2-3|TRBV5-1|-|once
CASSLATDTQYF
TGCGCCAGCAGCTTGGCGACAGATACGCAGTATTTT
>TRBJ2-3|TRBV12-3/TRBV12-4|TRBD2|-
CASRKRGTDTQYF
TGTGCCAGCAGGAAGCGGGGTACAGATACGCAGTATTTT
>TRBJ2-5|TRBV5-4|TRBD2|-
CASSPRGTIGETQYF
TGTGCCAGCAGCCCGCGGGGGACCATCGGGGAGACCCAGTACTTC
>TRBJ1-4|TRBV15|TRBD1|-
CATSRETGSGEKLFF
TGTGCCACCAGCAGAGAGACAGGGAGTGGGGAAAAACTGTTTTTT
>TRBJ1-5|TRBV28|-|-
CASTGQPEQPQHF
TGTGCCAGCACCGGACAGCCGGAACAGCCCCAGCATTTT
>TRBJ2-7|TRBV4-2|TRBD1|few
CASSQGYGQGTYEQYF
TGTGCCAGCAGCCAAGGATACGGACAGGGGACCTACGAGCAGTACTTC
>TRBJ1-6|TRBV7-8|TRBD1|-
CASSPAGGPYNSPLHF
TGTGCCAGCAGCCCTGCAGGGGGCCCCTATAATTCACCCCTCCACTTT